This T cell receptor beta chain was documented in a study of regulatory T cells in long-lasting Graves disease. Germline V gene lookup returns CDR1 MDHEN and CDR2 SYDVKM. This CDR3 region has 15 residues. The V gene end was trimmed by 6 bases and the J gene end by 0 bases; junction bases not matched to a gene: 8. Overall study results and limits: Relative to newly diagnosed Graves' patients, persistent ones had lower TCR diversity. Among samples with persistent disease, TRBV28, TRBJ1-2 and TRBJ2-5 were favored.

As concerns this clonotype: Its antigen is not identified.

Time point here: persistent/refractory GD, antithyroid drugs over 5 years with positive TRAb. The TCR library used RNA extracted from PBMCs. Diagnosing Graves' disease relied on the American Thyroid Association guidelines. Assembly of TCR beta libraries relied on iRepertoire HTBI primers together with Arm-PCR of CDR3 regions. Original methodology: The study identified about 60 TRBV and some 15 TRBJ segments across samples. One entry per CDR3 protein results from TCRdb running MiXCR on the multiplex PCR reads. The V and J calls come from TCRdb's annotation, not from the publication. Of some 300,000 distinct CDR3 sequences listed, 20% to 25% are singletons.

The genes are TRBV28 and TRBJ2-7; TRBD1 agrees at 7 bases. This material consisted of peripheral blood mononuclear cells (PBMCs), taken when the disease was refractory, from a patient treated with antithyroid drugs. The TCR comes from a female donor with Graves disease. CDR3 region: CASRRDSSSSYEQYF. The CDR3 bases are TGTGCCAGCAGACGGGACAGTTCAAGCTCCTACGAGCAGTACTTC.